The rows below give T cell receptor beta chains drawn from one sample of a study of sequential checkpoint blockade in melanoma. Measured with immunoSEQ multiplex PCR; TCRdb has only the in-frame clones, and not every one. The table has fewer than 35,000 clones, over 60% seen once. Sequenced material: CD8+ T cells sorted from blood (inferred from file names), taken from a patient given nivolumab and ipilimumab in sequence. The receptors here all came from a human donor with melanoma. The CDR3 runs from the conserved cysteine through the conserved F or W. The D gene is left open where the match is weak.

v_call: TRBV19
j_call: TRBJ2-1
d_call: TRBD2
cdr3_aa: CASSPPAGGPDEQFF

v_call: TRBV6-4
j_call: TRBJ2-1
d_call: .
cdr3_aa: CASSGSGREQFF

v_call: TRBV9
j_call: TRBJ1-6
d_call: .
cdr3_aa: CASSVQESSYNSPLHF

v_call: TRBV28
j_call: TRBJ2-5
d_call: TRBD2
cdr3_aa: CASSFLAGGETQYF

v_call: TRBV6-5
j_call: TRBJ2-7
d_call: .
cdr3_aa: CASSAPDYSYEQYF

v_call: TRBV7-9
j_call: TRBJ2-5
d_call: .
cdr3_aa: CASSLAGHGSRETQYF

v_call: TRBV9
j_call: TRBJ2-5
d_call: TRBD2
cdr3_aa: CASSPGLSGETQYF

v_call: TRBV4-1
j_call: TRBJ1-1
d_call: .
cdr3_aa: CASSQDSFVEAFF

v_call: TRBV15
j_call: TRBJ2-7
d_call: TRBD2
cdr3_aa: CATSLASGHYEQYF

v_call: TRBV7-3
j_call: TRBJ1-1
d_call: TRBD1
cdr3_aa: CASSFRQGAEAFF

v_call: TRBV6-5
j_call: TRBJ2-1
d_call: TRBD1
cdr3_aa: CASSPGGYNEQFF

v_call: TRBV19
j_call: TRBJ2-1
d_call: .
cdr3_aa: CASSIVPLGEQFF

v_call: TRBV7-8
j_call: TRBJ2-5
d_call: TRBD2
cdr3_aa: CASSHPPGLAVQETQYF

v_call: TRBV7-6
j_call: TRBJ2-4
d_call: .
cdr3_aa: CASSSPESKNIQYF

v_call: TRBV6-1
j_call: TRBJ2-7
d_call: .
cdr3_aa: CASRPRRYEQYF

v_call: TRBV7-9
j_call: TRBJ2-5
d_call: .
cdr3_aa: CASSLETEQGETQYF

v_call: TRBV6-6
j_call: TRBJ2-1
d_call: TRBD1
cdr3_aa: CASSYPGQGIYNEQFF

v_call: TRBV2
j_call: TRBJ2-2
d_call: TRBD1
cdr3_aa: CAILPRDRENTGELFF

v_call: TRBV28
j_call: TRBJ1-2
d_call: .
cdr3_aa: CASSLEGTGTNYGYTF

v_call: TRBV2
j_call: TRBJ1-1
d_call: TRBD1
cdr3_aa: CASSATGRNTEAFF

v_call: TRBV7-9
j_call: TRBJ2-1
d_call: .
cdr3_aa: CASSLAQDNNEQFF

v_call: TRBV18
j_call: TRBJ1-2
d_call: .
cdr3_aa: CASSPQGSAYGYTF

v_call: TRBV19
j_call: TRBJ2-7
d_call: TRBD1
cdr3_aa: CASSPGTGIYEQYF

v_call: TRBV7-6
j_call: TRBJ2-7
d_call: .
cdr3_aa: CASSPNTNYEQYF

v_call: TRBV4-3
j_call: TRBJ2-7
d_call: .
cdr3_aa: CASSQMIRDYEQYF

v_call: TRBV15
j_call: TRBJ1-5
d_call: TRBD1
cdr3_aa: CATTADRGWNQPQHF

v_call: TRBV6-6
j_call: TRBJ2-3
d_call: TRBD2
cdr3_aa: CATKPGPLAGADTQYF

v_call: TRBV28
j_call: TRBJ2-7
d_call: TRBD2
cdr3_aa: CASSPSGGDEQYF

v_call: TRBV4-3
j_call: TRBJ1-2
d_call: .
cdr3_aa: CASSQDWPGEPSGYTF

v_call: TRBV5-6
j_call: TRBJ2-1
d_call: .
cdr3_aa: CASSLGPGAVHNEQFF

v_call: TRBV27
j_call: TRBJ2-7
d_call: .
cdr3_aa: CASGPSGQYF

v_call: TRBV7-6
j_call: TRBJ1-2
d_call: TRBD1
cdr3_aa: CASSIGTGVPDGYTF

v_call: TRBV9
j_call: TRBJ2-7
d_call: TRBD1
cdr3_aa: CASSVGGGTYEQYF